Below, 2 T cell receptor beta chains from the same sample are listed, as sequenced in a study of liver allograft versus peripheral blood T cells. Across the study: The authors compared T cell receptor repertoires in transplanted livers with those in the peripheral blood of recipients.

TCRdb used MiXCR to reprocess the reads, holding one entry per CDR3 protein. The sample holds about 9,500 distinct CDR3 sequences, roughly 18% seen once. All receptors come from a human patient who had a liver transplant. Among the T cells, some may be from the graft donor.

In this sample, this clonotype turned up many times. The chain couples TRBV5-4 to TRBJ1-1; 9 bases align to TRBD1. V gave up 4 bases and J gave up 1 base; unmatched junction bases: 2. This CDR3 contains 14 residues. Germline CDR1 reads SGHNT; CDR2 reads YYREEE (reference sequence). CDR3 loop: CASSRDRANTEAFF. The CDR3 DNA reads TGTGCCAGCAGCAGGGACAGGGCGAACACTGAAGCTTTCTTT. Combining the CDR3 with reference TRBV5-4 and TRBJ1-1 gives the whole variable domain ETGVTQSPTHLIKTRGQQVTLRCSSQSGHNTVSWYQQALGQGPQFIFQYYREEENGRGNFPPRFSGLQFPNYSSELNVNALELDDSALYLCASSRDRANTEAFFGQGTRLTVV.

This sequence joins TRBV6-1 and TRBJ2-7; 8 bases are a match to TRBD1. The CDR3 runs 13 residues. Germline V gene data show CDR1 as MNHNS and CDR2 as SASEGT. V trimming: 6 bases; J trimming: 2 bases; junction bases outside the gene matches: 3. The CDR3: CASRPGQAYEQYF. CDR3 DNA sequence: TGTGCCAGCAGGCCGGGACAGGCCTACGAGCAGTACTTC.